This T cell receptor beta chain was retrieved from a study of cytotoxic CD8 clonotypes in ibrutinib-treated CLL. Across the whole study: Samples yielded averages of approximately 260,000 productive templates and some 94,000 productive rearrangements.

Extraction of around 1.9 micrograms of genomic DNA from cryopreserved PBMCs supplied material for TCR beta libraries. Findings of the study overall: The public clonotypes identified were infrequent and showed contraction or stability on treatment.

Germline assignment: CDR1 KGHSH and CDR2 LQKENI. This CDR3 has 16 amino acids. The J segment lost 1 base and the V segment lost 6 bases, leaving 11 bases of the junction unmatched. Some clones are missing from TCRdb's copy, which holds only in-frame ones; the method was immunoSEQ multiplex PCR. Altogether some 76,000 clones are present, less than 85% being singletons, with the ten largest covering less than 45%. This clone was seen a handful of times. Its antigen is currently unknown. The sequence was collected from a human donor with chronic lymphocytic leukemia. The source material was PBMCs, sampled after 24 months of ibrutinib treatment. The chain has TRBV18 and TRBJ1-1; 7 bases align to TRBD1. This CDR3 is CASSLTGMMANTEAFF. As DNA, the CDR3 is TGTGCCAGCTCTCTGACAGGGATGATGGCGAACACTGAAGCTTTCTTT.